This T cell receptor (beta chain) was captured in a study of blood T cell repertoires in COVID-19. For the study at large: The samples span acute and convalescent COVID-19 from the United States, Italy and Spain. PBMCs, B-cell-depleted T cells, or T cells provided the cDNA or gDNA that made up the material.

In the source study's methods: The authors estimated nucleated cell counts from reference gene primer amplification. TCRdb keeps only in-frame clones here, not all; method: immunoSEQ multiplex PCR. The D gene and trimming were derived from the DNA, and the V and J assignments and clone size from that table. The sample contains about 170,000 clones, about 88% of which appear only once. Germline loops: CDR1 LGHDT, CDR2 YNNKEL (reference sequence). This CDR3 has 14 residues. Trimming took 4 bases from V and 4 from J, leaving 13 bases between them. Sequenced material: peripheral blood. The origin of this receptor is a woman older than 75 in a cohort sampled during active or convalescent COVID-19. The genes are TRBV3-1 (or the pseudogene TRBV3-2) and TRBJ2-5, with D possibly matching TRBD2 (6 bases). The CDR3 DNA reads as TGTGCCAGCAGCCCCGTGCGGAGGGTAGAGACCCAGTACTTC. Translating gives CASSPVRRVETQYF.